One and the same sample provided the 5 T cell receptor beta chains below, sequenced in a study of control samples from healthy donors and cancer patients. Method: immunoSEQ multiplex PCR; TCRdb's copy keeps in-frame clones and lacks some. The sample consists of some 30,000 clones, about nine tenths of them appearing once. Sequencing input: PBMCs. These receptors originate from a man aged 45-60 years with lung cancer.

For this clone: Germline and junction disagree at one end, which may indicate a read error. J is TRBJ1-2 and V is TRBV11-2; a weak D match, TRBD1 (6 bases). The CDR3 has 15 amino acids. Germline V gene sequence: CDR1 SGHAT, CDR2 FQNNGV. CDR3 coding DNA: TGTGCCAGCAGTCTGACTATTATAAACAGGGCTGGCTACCCCTTC. This translates into CASSLTIINRAGYPF.

The gene calls are TRBV12-3 or TRBV12-4 and TRBJ1-2; D is uncertain. Between the trimmed V and J ends, which lost 5 bases and 8 bases, there was a span of 9 bases. The CDR3 runs 11 residues. CDR3 residues: CASSTAGGYTF. The CDR3 region has the DNA TGTGCCAGCAGTACAGCGGGGGGCTACACCTTC.

The chain combines TRBV6-5 with TRBJ2-7; D gene ambiguous. This CDR3 region has 13 residues. The V end was cut by 4 bases, the J end by 0 bases, with 7 bases between. Germline CDR1 MNHEY, CDR2 SVGAGI. The CDR3 coding sequence is TGTGCCAGCAGTTTGGGCAGCTCCTACGAGCAGTACTTC. It yields the protein CASSLGSSYEQYF.

J is TRBJ2-5 and V is TRBV9; 7 bases are shared with TRBD1. From germline, CDR1 is SGDLS and CDR2 YYNGEE. J lost 3 bases, V lost 4 bases, and 6 bases had no gene match. CDR3 length: 14 residues. The CDR3 loop reads CASSPWTGEETQYF. The CDR3 nucleotides are TGTGCCAGCAGCCCGTGGACAGGAGAAGAGACCCAGTACTTC.

The chain joins TRBV6-6 to TRBJ2-5; unclear D gene. The CDR3 loop spans 13 amino acids. The V end lost 3 bases, the J end lost 6 bases, and 11 bases lay between the germline ends. The germline gives CDR1 MNHNY, CDR2 SVGAGI (reference sequence). CDR3 bases: TGTGCCAGCAGTTATGGTCTAATCAAGACCCAGTACTTC. This translates into CASSYGLIKTQYF.